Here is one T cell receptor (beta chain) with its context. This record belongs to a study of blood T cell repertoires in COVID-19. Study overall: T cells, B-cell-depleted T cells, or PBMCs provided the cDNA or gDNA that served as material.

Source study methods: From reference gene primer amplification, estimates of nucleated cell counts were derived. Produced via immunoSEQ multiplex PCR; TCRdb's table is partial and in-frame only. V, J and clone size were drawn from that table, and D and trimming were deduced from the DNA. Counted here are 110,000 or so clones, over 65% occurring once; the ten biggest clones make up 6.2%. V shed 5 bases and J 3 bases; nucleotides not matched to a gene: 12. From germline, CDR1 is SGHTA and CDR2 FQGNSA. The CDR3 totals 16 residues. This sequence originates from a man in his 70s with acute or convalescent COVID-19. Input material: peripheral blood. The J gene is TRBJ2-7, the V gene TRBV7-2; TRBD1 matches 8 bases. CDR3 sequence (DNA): TGTGCCAGCAGCCCTCCCTTCGACAGGGGTTACTACGAGCAGTACTTC. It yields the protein CASSPPFDRGYYEQYF.